This TCR beta chain was recorded in a study of blood T cell repertoires in COVID-19 (dated by TCRdb to 2020 to 2022). Study-wide context: The collaborator samples originated in the United States, Italy and Spain and spanned the acute and convalescent phases of COVID-19. The dataset comprised deeply sampled blood TCRbeta repertoires from subjects exposed to, actively infected with, or recovered from COVID-19. Samples came from the ongoing ImmuneRACE study (first 160 participants) plus 1,254 subjects from 6 global collaborators. HLA class I and class II types, where available, came from metadata supplied by the sample provider rather than from assay-based typing. A freely available public database, intended as a resource for researchers studying the immune response to SARS-CoV-2, is where the repertoires were released. The material from the prospective study consisted of cDNA or gDNA derived from T cells, B-cell-depleted T cells, or PBMCs. Sample metadata almost always included a de-identified subject ID, COVID-19 status, age in years and sex.

Its CDR3 holds 14 amino acids, cysteine through phenylalanine. Solely the CDR3 DNA is kept, with 42 bases framed from the first base. Germline trimming amounts to 5 bases on V and 4 bases on J, with 3 as the count of junction bases outside the gene matches. CDR1 and CDR2 (SGHRS, YFSETQ) derive from the germline V gene. In the prospective study, participants were about 18 to 90 years old, resided in 20 to 30 geographic areas of the United States, and were enrolled through a virtual design. Cohort assignment in the prospective study relied on participant-reported clinical history from a screening survey and a study questionnaire. A participant counted as exposed if, within 2 weeks of entering the study, that participant had been in contact with someone who had a PCR-confirmed or clinician-diagnosed COVID-19 case. In the prospective study, whole blood, serum and a nasopharyngeal or oropharyngeal swab were collected from each participant by mobile phlebotomists. Over an approximately two-month period, participants in the prospective study had the option of providing additional blood draws and questionnaires. Before DNA extraction, prospective study blood samples were shipped either frozen or at room temperature.

TCRbeta CDR3 regions were amplified from genomic DNA using the immunoSEQ Assay, a bias-controlled multiplex PCR. The published analysis was carried out like this. The number of nucleated cells in each sample was estimated by amplification of reference gene primers within the assay. To quantify the absolute abundance of each unique TCRbeta CDR3 rearrangement, sequence reads were collapsed and filtered. For each sample, productive Simpson clonality was calculated as the square root of Simpson's diversity index across productive rearrangements. TCRdb stores this immuneACCESS table with in-frame sequences only. Part of the clones is absent; in the studies checked, under half of the shortfall reflects unresolved V genes, and no reason is known for the rest. Clone size and the V and J calls come from that table; the DNA yielded D and trimming. This sample gives about 150,000 clones in total; roughly 84% of them show up just once. The top ten hold over 5% of the sample.

On the study overall, not on this receptor specifically: Clinical and demographic metadata were provided uncurated, with the amount varying by source and participant.

With regard to this clone: What this receptor recognizes is not known. Base qualities are not at hand, and no much larger clone is one base apart.

The sequence came from a man between 65 and 85 years old who had been exposed to COVID-19. The rearrangement joined TRBV5-1 to TRBJ2-3; TRBD2 matches 11 bases in the middle. Material for sequencing was PBMCs or T cells enriched from blood (not recorded which). In nucleotide form, the sequence is TGCGCCAGCAGTCCACTAGCGGGAGCAGATACGCAGTATTTT. This gives the protein CASSPLAGADTQYF.